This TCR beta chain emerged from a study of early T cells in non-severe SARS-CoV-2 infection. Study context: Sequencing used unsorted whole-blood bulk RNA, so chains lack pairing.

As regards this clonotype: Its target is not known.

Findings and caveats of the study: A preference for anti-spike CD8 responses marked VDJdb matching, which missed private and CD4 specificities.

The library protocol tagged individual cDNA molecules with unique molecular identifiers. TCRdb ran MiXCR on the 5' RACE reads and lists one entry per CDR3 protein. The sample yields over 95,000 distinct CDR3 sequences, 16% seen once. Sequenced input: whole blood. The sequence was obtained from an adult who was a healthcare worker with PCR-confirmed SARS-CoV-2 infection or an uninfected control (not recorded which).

The CDR3 coding sequence is TGCGCCAGCAGCCAAGATTCGTCGCTAGCGGGAGTCAATGAGCAGTTCTTC. It yields the protein CASSQDSSLAGVNEQFF. This chain joins TRBV4-3 and TRBJ2-1; 10 nucleotides align to TRBD2. J gave up 6 bases and V 0 bases, and 8 bases lay outside the gene matches. Germline V CDR1 and CDR2: LGHNA, YSLEER. The CDR3 consists of 17 residues.